What follows are 19 T cell receptor beta chains derived from one specimen sequenced in a study of molecular identifiers for immune sequencing clone quantification. From the PCR reads, TCRdb called clonotypes with MiXCR, one entry per CDR3 protein. The sample includes about 320,000 distinct CDR3 sequences, 24% of them seen just once. The sequencing input was naive CD8+ T cells from blood, with Jurkat cell RNA spiked in. Subset indicated: FACS-sorted CD8+CD4-CCR7+CD45RA+ naive T cells. These receptor sequences come from a human donor in good health. Some libraries in this study had Jurkat cell RNA spiked in.

This clonotype was observed many times. This chain links TRBV29-1 with TRBJ2-2; D remains ambiguous. The V and J ends lost 3 bases and 0 bases respectively, with 8 bases between them. The germline V gene encodes CDR1 SQVTM and CDR2 ANQGSEA. The CDR3 is 14 amino acids. The CDR3 DNA is TGCAGCGTTGATCGCGGAACGAACACCGGGGAGCTGTTTTTT. Translated, it gives CSVDRGTNTGELFF.

This clonotype was found many times. The chain links TRBV9 to TRBJ2-3; TRBD1 matches at 10 bases. This CDR3 is built from 16 residues. The V gene's germline CDR1 is SGDLS and CDR2 YYNGEE. With 6 bases clipped from V and 2 bases from J, the junction kept 9 bases outside the gene matches. In DNA, the CDR3 is TGTGCCAGCATGAGACCGGGACAGGGGTACACAGATACGCAGTATTTT. As protein: CASMRPGQGYTDTQYF.

In this sample, this clonotype turned up many times. The chain couples TRBV6-2 or TRBV6-3 to TRBJ1-2, with D hard to call. This CDR3 region has 11 residues. CDR1 and CDR2 from the germline V gene are MNHEY and SVGEGT. The V and J ends lost 5 bases and 5 bases respectively, with 6 bases between them. CDR3 protein: CASSTAYGYTF. CDR3 DNA sequence: TGTGCCAGCAGTACAGCTTATGGCTACACCTTC.

The CDR3 loop is CASSQERGLAGSEQYF. CDR3 in DNA: TGTGCCAGCAGCCAAGAGAGAGGGCTAGCGGGAAGCGAGCAGTACTTC. This chain links TRBV4-2 with TRBJ2-7, with 9 nucleotides matching TRBD2. The CDR3 is made up of 16 amino acids. Per the germline V gene, CDR1 is LGHNA and CDR2 is YNFKEQ. V lost 0 bases and J lost 6; bases outside the gene matches: 9.

In regard to this clonotype: Being one base from a much bigger clone, this may be a read error. This chain uses TRBV7-9 with TRBJ2-7, with a weak D call TRBD1 (5 bases). CDR3 length equals 14 residues. Germline lookup yields CDR1 SEHNR and CDR2 FQNEAQ (reference sequence). The CDR3 DNA reads TGTGCCGGCAGCTTAGCAGGGATACCCTCCGAGCAGTACTTC. Translated, it gives CAGSLAGIPSEQYF. The whole variable domain, remainder taken from reference TRBV7-9 and TRBJ2-7, is DTGVSQNPRHKITKRGQNVTFRCDPISEHNRLYWYRQTLGQGPEFLTYFQNEAQLEKSRLLSDRFSAERPKGSFSTLEIQRTEQGDSAMYLCAGSLAGIPSEQYFGPGTRLTVT.

This clonotype has a count of ten or more. The chain is built from TRBV20-1 and TRBJ2-2; TRBD1 is a possible D gene (5 bases). The CDR3 loop spans 14 amino acids. Trimming removed 0 bases at V and 5 bases at J, with 10 bases between. Germline V CDR1 and CDR2: DFQATT, SNEGSKA (reference sequence). This chain's CDR3 is CSARDWGETGELFF. The CDR3 DNA reads as TGCAGTGCTAGAGATTGGGGCGAAACCGGGGAGCTGTTTTTT.

This clonotype was seen repeatedly, ten times or more. J is TRBJ2-7 and V is TRBV20-1, with D possibly being TRBD2 (5 bases). V was trimmed by 0 bases and J by 0 bases, leaving 12 bases between them. The germline CDR1 and CDR2 sequences are DFQATT and SNEGSKA (reference sequence). The length of the CDR3 is 15 residues. This CDR3 reads CSARDSPGSSYEQYF. The CDR3 DNA is TGCAGTGCTAGAGATTCCCCGGGAAGCTCCTACGAGCAGTACTTC.

Here the CDR3 DNA reads TGTGCCAGCAGCTCCCTAGCGGGCTACCTCACAGATACGCAGTATTTT. Residues: CASSSLAGYLTDTQYF. The chain couples TRBV7-2 to TRBJ2-3, with TRBD2 identical over 8 bases. V dropped 4 bases and J dropped 2; count of bases not matched to a gene: 8. Germline lookup yields CDR1 SGHTA and CDR2 FQGNSA. The CDR3 totals 16 residues. The whole variable domain, filled in from reference TRBV7-2 and TRBJ2-3, reads GAGVSQSPSNKVTEKGKDVELRCDPISGHTALYWYRQSLGQGLEFLIYFQGNSAPDKSGLPSDRFSAERTGGSVSTLTIQRTQQEDSAVYLCASSSLAGYLTDTQYFGPGTRLTVL.

As for this clonotype: The germline gene is not matched at one end of the junction; a read error may be the cause. The chain joins TRBV7-9 to TRBJ2-5, with unresolved D. The CDR3 contains 12 residues. From germline, CDR1 is SEHNR and CDR2 FQNEAQ (reference sequence). The CDR3 spells CASSSVEEAQYF. The CDR3 bases are TGTGCCAGCAGCTCCGTAGAAGAGGCCCAGTACTTC. The complete variable domain, with remaining parts taken from reference TRBV7-9 and TRBJ2-5, reads DTGVSQNPRHKITKRGQNVTFRCDPISEHNRLYWYRQTLGQGPEFLTYFQNEAQLEKSRLLSDRFSAERPKGSFSTLEIQRTEQGDSAMYLCASSSVEEAQYFGPGTRLLVL.

Comments on this clonotype: With a much larger clone just one base away, this may be a read error. V and J are TRBV29-1 and TRBJ1-1; D perhaps matches TRBD1 (6 bases). Trimming stripped 7 bases from V and 5 bases from J, with 17 bases between. CDR1 SQVTM and CDR2 ANQGSEA come from the germline V gene. The CDR3 is made up of 13 amino acids. The CDR3 region has the DNA TGCAGCGCTGACCAGGGGCAGGGTACTGAAGCTTTCTTT. Translating gives CSADQGQGTEAFF.

The sample holds a few counts of this clonotype. This chain uses TRBV7-9 with TRBJ2-7; D is unresolved. This CDR3 region has 15 residues. V dropped 1 base and J dropped 4 bases, with 14 bases sitting between them. The germline CDR1 and CDR2 sequences are SEHNR and FQNEAQ (reference sequence). CDR3 loop: CASSLGVGSLYEQYF. The CDR3 nucleotides are TGTGCCAGCAGCTTAGGTGTTGGCAGTTTGTACGAGCAGTACTTC.

This sequence joins TRBV27 and TRBJ1-5; D possibly corresponds to TRBD1 (6 bases). CDR1 and CDR2 (germline): MNHEY, SMNVEV (reference sequence). V shed 6 bases and J shed 5 bases, with 8 bases lying between them. CDR3 length: 12 residues. CDR3 sequence (DNA): TGTGCCAGCAGCTACAGGGATCAGCCCCAGCATTTT. Amino acid sequence: CASSYRDQPQHF.

The V and J genes are TRBV20-1 and TRBJ2-1, with a possible D match to TRBD1 (6 bases). The CDR3 covers 17 residues. With 6 bases removed from V and 0 bases from J, the gap between germline ends came to 21 bases. The germline V gene has CDR1 DFQATT and CDR2 SNEGSKA (reference sequence). CDR3 region: CSAPRTDFRSSYNEQFF. The CDR3 DNA sequence: TGCAGTGCCCCCCGGACAGATTTCAGGAGCTCCTACAATGAGCAGTTCTTC.

This clonotype appeared many times. The chain joins TRBV6-6 to TRBJ2-7; D gene uncertain. The germline V gene has CDR1 MNHNY and CDR2 SVGAGI (reference sequence). Trimming stripped 6 bases from V and 5 bases from J, with 5 bases between. This CDR3 is 10 amino acids long. The CDR3: CASRDNEQYF. The CDR3 region has the DNA TGTGCCAGCAGGGATAACGAGCAGTACTTC.

This clonotype was counted many times. The chain links TRBV20-1 to TRBJ2-7; tentatively, D is TRBD2 (5 bases). CDR1 and CDR2 from the germline V gene are DFQATT and SNEGSKA (reference sequence). CDR3 size: 13 residues. The V end lost 5 bases, the J end lost 3 bases, and 14 bases lay between the germline ends. The CDR3 loop reads CSAPLRGHYEQYF. The CDR3 DNA sequence: TGCAGTGCTCCGCTACGGGGTCACTACGAGCAGTACTTC.

This clonotype was picked up a small number of times. A read error may produce the germline difference seen at one junction end. V gene TRBV7-9 combines with J gene TRBJ2-1, with D hard to call. Looked up from germline, CDR1 is SEHNR and CDR2 is FQNEAQ (reference sequence). CDR3 length equals 12 residues. The chain's CDR3 is CASSSFLNEQSF. CDR3 bases: TGTGCCAGCAGCTCCTTTCTTAATGAGCAGTCCTTC.

This clonotype was seen at least ten times. The chain employs TRBV7-8 and TRBJ1-5, with D uncertain. V lost 5 bases and J lost 1, with 9 bases in between. The CDR3 consists of 14 residues. In germline, CDR1 is SGHVS, CDR2 FQNEAQ. The CDR3 DNA is TGTGCCAGCAGCGTGCTTGAGAGCAATCAGCCCCAGCATTTT. It is translated as CASSVLESNQPQHF.

Comments on this clonotype: A read error may explain this, as a much larger clone is one base away. V usage is TRBV7-6 and J usage is TRBJ2-3, with D perhaps assigned TRBD1 or TRBD2 (5 bases each). This CDR3 is built from 14 residues. The germline V gene has CDR1 SGHVS and CDR2 FNYEAQ. The CDR3 DNA follows: TGTGCCAGCAGCGAGGGGCCTAGCACAGATACGCGGTATTTT. Its translation is CASSEGPSTDTRYF.

Points on this clonotype: The junction shows a germline mismatch at one end, possibly a read error. J is TRBJ2-7 and V is TRBV19, with a weak D call TRBD2 (5 bases). The CDR3 totals 14 residues. Germline V lookup: CDR1 LNHDA, CDR2 SQIVND (reference sequence). This CDR3 is CASSTASSGYEQCF. CDR3 nucleotide sequence: TGTGCCAGTAGTACCGCTAGCTCCGGCTACGAGCAGTGCTTC.